The T cell receptor (beta chain) under discussion was sequenced for a study of shared clonotypes between healthy human individuals. Study-wide findings and caveats: Generation probability values for non-shared clonotypes were lower than those for clonotypes shared by all four donors.

With respect to this clone: The antigen remains undetermined.

Germline V lookup: CDR1 MNHEY, CDR2 SMNVEV (reference sequence). V dropped 6 bases and J dropped 1 base, with 1 base sitting between them. This CDR3 has 10 amino acids. Those who donated were healthy HIV-negative adults, with no recent acute infections or vaccinations reported. Splitting the CD4+ cells yielded a CD45RA+ naive subset and a CD45RA-negative memory subset. The data were produced by immunoSEQ multiplex PCR, yet TCRdb's version contains in-frame clones alone and is incomplete. The sample holds some 2,000,000 clones, approximately 94% seen once. The rearrangement joins TRBV27 to TRBJ2-7; D unclear. Sequenced sample: naive CD4+ T cells sorted from blood. Specified subset: CD45RA+ positively selected. The sequence derives from a man between 18 and 29 years old in good health. CDR3 nucleotide sequence: TGTGCCAGCAGGTCCTACGAGCAGTACTTC. It translates to CASRSYEQYF.